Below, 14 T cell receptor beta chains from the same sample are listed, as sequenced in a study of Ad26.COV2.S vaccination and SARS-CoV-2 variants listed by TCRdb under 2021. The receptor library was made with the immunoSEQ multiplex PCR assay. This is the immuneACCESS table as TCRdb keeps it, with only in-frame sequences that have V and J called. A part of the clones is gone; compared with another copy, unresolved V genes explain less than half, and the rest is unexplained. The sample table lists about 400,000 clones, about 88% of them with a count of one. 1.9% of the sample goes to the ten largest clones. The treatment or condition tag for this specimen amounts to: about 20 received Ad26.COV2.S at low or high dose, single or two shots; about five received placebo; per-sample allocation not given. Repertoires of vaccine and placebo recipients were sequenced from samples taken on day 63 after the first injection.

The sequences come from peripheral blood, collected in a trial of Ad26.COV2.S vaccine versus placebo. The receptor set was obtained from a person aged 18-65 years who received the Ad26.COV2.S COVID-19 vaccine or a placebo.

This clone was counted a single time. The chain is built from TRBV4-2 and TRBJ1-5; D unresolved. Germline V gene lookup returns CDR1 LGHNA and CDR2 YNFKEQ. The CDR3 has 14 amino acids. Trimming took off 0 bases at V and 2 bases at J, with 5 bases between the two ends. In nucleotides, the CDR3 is TGTGCCAGCAGCCAAGAGGTGCGCAATCAGCCCCAGCATTTT. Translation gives CASSQEVRNQPQHF.

DNA of the CDR3: TGTGCCTGGAGTGTACCGTCAGGGAGTAATCAGCCCCAGCATTTT. Amino acids: CAWSVPSGSNQPQHF. The chain couples TRBV30 to TRBJ1-5; D is perhaps TRBD1 (5 bases). In germline, CDR1 is GTSNPN, CDR2 SVGIG (reference sequence). The CDR3 is made up of 15 amino acids. V shed 0 bases and J shed 4 bases, with 13 bases lying between them.

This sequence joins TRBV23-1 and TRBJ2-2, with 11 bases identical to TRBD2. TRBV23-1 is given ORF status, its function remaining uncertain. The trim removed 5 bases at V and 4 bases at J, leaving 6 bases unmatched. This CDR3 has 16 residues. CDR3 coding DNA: TGCGCCAGCAGTTTTCTAGCGGGAGGCGGCACCGGGGAGCTGTTTTTT. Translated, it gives CASSFLAGGGTGELFF.

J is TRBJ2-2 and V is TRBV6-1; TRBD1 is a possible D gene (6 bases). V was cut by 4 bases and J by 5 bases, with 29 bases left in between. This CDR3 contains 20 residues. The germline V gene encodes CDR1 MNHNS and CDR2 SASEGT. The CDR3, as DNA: TGTGCCAGCAGTGTATCCGATACGACAGGAGTTAGGGGAGTTACCGGGGAGCTGTTTTTT. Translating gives CASSVSDTTGVRGVTGELFF.

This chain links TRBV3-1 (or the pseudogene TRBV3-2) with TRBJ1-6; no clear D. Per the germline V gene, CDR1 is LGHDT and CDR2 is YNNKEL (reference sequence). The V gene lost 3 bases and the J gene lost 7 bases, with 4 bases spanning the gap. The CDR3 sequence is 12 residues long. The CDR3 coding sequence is TGTGCCAGCAGCCAGCGCAATTCACCCCTCCACTTT. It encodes CASSQRNSPLHF.

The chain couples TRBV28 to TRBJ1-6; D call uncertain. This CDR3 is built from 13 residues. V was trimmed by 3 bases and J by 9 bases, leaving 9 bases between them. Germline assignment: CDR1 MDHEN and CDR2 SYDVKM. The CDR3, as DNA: TGTGCCAGCAGTTTGTTGAGAGCTTCACCCCTCCACTTT. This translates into CASSLLRASPLHF. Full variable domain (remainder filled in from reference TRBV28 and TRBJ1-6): DVKVTQSSRYLVKRTGEKVFLECVQDMDHENMFWYRQDPGLGLRLIYFSYDVKMKEKGDIPEGYSVSREKKERFSLILESASTNQTSMYLCASSLLRASPLHFGNGTRLTVT.

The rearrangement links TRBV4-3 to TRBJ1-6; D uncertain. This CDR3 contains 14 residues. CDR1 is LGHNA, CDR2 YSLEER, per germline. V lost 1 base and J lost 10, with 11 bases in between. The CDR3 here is CASSQVAMGSPLHF. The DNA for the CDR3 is TGCGCCAGCAGCCAAGTTGCCATGGGGTCACCCCTCCACTTT.

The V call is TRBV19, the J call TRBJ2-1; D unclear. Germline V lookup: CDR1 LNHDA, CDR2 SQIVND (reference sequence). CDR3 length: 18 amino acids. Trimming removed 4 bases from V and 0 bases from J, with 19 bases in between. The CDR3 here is CASSTQAHGPPSYNEQFF. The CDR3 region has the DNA TGTGCCAGTAGTACACAAGCCCACGGGCCGCCCTCCTACAATGAGCAGTTCTTC.

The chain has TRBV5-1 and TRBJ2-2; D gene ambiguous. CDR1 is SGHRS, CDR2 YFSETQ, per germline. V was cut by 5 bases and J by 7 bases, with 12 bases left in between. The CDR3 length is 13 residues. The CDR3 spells CASSNGKIGELFF. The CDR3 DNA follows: TGCGCCAGCAGTAATGGAAAGATCGGGGAGCTGTTTTTT.

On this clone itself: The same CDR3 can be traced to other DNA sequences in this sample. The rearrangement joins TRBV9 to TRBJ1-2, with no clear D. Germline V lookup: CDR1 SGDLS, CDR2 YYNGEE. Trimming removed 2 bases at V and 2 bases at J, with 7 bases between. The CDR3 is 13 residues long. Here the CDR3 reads CASSVQGNYGYTF. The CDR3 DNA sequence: TGTGCCAGCAGCGTTCAAGGGAACTATGGCTACACCTTC.

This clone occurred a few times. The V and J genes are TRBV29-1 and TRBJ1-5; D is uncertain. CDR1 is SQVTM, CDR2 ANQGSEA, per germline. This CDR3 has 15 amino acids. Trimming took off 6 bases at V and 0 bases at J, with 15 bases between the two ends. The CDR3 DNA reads TGCAGCGTCTCGGAGGGAGGGAATAGCAATCAGCCCCAGCATTTT. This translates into CSVSEGGNSNQPQHF.

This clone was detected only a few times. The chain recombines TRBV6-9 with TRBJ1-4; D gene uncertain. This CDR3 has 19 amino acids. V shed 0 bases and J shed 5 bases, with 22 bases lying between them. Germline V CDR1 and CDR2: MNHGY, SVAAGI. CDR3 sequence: CASSYSWRRLRFRNEKLFF. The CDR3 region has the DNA TGTGCCAGCAGTTATTCTTGGCGCAGGTTGAGGTTTCGGAATGAAAAACTGTTTTTT.

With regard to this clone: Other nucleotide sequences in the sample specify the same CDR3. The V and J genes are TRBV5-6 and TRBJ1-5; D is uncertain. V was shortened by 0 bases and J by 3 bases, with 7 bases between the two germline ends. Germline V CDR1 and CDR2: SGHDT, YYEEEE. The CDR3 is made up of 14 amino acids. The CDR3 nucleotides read TGTGCCAGCAGCTTGGGGCAGTTCAATCAGCCCCAGCATTTT. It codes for CASSLGQFNQPQHF.

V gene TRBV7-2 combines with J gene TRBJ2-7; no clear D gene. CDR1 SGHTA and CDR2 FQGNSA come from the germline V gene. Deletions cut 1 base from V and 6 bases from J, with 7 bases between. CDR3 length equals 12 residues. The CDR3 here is CASSLGRSEQYF. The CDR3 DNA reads TGTGCCAGCAGCTTAGGTCGGAGCGAGCAGTACTTC.